This T cell receptor (beta chain) was observed in a study of blood T cells in healthy people across ages. General study results and limits: TCR beta diversity was tightly associated with the proportion of naive T cells.

Healthy individuals of Caucasian origin from Russia, aged roughly 6 to 90, served as donors. A sample-barcoded 5' primer and a J-beta primer mix were used in a second PCR of about 6 to 12 cycles. Every cDNA molecule carried a tag from a template-switch adaptor bearing 12 random nucleotides. Researchers report that each sample yielded at least 2.5 million CDR3-containing paired-end reads. TCRdb re-derived calls from the 5' RACE reads in MiXCR, one entry per CDR3 protein. The table includes over 1,200,000 distinct CDR3 sequences, approximately 59% detected once. CDR1 and CDR2 from the germline V gene are LNHNV and YYDKDF (reference sequence). V was shortened by 7 bases and J by 4 bases, with 13 bases between the two germline ends. This CDR3 has 14 amino acids. As concerns this clonotype: Its antigen is not known.

The material sequenced was blood. The sequence came from a man in his late teens or twenties in good health. This chain uses TRBV15 with TRBJ2-2; D is ambiguous. The CDR3 loop reads CATMDLSGTGELFF. The CDR3 DNA follows: TGTGCCACCATGGACCTCTCGGGCACCGGGGAGCTGTTTTTT. Complete variable domain (other parts from reference TRBV15 and TRBJ2-2): DAMVIQNPRYQVTQFGKPVTLSCSQTLNHNVMYWYQQKSSQAPKLLFHYYDKDFNNEADTPDNFQSRRPNTSFCFLDIRSPGLGDTAMYLCATMDLSGTGELFFGEGSRLTVL.